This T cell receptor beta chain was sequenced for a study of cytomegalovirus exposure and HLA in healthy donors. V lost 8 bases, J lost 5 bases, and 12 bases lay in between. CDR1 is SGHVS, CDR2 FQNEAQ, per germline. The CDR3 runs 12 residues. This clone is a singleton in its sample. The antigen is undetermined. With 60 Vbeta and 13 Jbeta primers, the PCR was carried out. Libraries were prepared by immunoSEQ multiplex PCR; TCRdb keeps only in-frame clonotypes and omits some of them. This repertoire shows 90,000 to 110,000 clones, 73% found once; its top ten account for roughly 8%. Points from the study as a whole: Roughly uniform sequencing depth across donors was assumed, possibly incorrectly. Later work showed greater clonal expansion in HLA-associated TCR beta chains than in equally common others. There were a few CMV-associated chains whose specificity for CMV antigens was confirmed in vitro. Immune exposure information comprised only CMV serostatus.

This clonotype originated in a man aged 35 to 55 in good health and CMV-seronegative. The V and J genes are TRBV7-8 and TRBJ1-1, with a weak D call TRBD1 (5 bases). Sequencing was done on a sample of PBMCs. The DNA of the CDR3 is TGTGCCAGCCGTGCAGGGTTAACTGAAGCTTTCTTT. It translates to CASRAGLTEAFF.